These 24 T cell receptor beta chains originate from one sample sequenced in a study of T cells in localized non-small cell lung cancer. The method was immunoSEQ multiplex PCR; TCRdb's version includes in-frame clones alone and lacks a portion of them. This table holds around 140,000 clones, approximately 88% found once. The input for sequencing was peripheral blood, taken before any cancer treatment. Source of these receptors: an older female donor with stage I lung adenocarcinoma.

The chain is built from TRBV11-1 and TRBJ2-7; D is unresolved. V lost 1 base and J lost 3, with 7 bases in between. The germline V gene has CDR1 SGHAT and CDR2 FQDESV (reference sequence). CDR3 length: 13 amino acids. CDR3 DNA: TGTGCCAGCAGCTTAGGACGCTACTACGAGCAGTACTTC. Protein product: CASSLGRYYEQYF.

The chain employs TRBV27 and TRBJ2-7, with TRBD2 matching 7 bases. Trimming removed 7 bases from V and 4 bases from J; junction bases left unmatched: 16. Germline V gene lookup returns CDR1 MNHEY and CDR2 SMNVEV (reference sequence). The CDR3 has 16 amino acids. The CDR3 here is CASNRWGGDLPYEQYF. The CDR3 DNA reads TGTGCCAGCAACAGATGGGGAGGGGATCTACCTTACGAGCAGTACTTC.

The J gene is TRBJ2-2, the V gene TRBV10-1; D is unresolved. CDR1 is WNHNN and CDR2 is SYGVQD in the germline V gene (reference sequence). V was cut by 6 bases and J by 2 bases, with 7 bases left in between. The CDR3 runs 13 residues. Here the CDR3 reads CASSNDNTGELFF. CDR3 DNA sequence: TGCGCCAGCAGCAATGACAACACCGGGGAGCTGTTTTTT.

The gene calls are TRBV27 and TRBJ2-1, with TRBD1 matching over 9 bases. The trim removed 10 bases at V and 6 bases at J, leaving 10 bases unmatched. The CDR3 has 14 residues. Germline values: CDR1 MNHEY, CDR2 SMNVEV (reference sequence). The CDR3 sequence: CATNTGGASNEQFF. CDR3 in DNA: TGTGCCACCAATACAGGGGGCGCGAGCAATGAGCAGTTCTTC.

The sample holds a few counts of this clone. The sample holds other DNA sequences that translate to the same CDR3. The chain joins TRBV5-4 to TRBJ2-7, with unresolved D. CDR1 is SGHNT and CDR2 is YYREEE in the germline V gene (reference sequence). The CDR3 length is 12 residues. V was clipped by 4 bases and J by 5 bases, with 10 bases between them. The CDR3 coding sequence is TGTGCCAGCAGCCTCCTTCGGGACGAGCAGTACTTC. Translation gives CASSLLRDEQYF.

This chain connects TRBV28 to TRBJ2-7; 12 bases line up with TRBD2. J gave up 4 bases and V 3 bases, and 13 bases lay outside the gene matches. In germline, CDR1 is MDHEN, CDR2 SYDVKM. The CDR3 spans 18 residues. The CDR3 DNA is TGTGCCAGCAGTTTCCCATTAGGACTAGCGGGAAATAGGTACGAGCAGTACTTC. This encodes CASSFPLGLAGNRYEQYF.

DNA for the CDR3: TGCGCCAGCACCCACGTCGGACAGGGTCGGGACTATGGCTACACCTTC. Its protein is CASTHVGQGRDYGYTF. The chain employs TRBV4-1 and TRBJ1-2; the match to TRBD1 covers 8 bases. The V gene's germline CDR1 is MGHRA and CDR2 YSYEKL. CDR3 length: 16 amino acids. With V trimmed by 7 bases and J by 3 bases, 13 bases remained unmatched.

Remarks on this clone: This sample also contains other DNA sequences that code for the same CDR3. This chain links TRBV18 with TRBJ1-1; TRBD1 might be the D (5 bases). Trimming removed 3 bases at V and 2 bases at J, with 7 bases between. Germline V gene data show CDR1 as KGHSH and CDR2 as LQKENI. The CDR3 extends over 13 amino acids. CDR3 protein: CASSPGQNTEAFF. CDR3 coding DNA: TGTGCCAGCTCACCGGGGCAAAACACTGAAGCTTTCTTT. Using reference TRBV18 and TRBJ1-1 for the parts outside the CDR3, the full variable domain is NAGVMQNPRHLVRRRGQEARLRCSPMKGHSHVYWYRQLPEEGLKFMVYLQKENIIDESGMPKERFSAEFPKEGPSILRIQQVVRGDSAAYFCASSPGQNTEAFFGQGTRLTVV.

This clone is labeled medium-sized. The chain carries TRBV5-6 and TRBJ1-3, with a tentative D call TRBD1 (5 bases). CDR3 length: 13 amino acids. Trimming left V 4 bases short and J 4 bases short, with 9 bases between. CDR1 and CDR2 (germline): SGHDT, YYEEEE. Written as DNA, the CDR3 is TGTGCCAGCAGCGGGGGACGGGGAAACACCATATATTTT. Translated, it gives CASSGGRGNTIYF.

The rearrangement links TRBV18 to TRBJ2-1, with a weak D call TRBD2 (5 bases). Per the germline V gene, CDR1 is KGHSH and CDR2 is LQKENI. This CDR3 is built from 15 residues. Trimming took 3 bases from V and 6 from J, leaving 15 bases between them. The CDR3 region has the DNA TGTGCCAGCTCACCGCCCACTAGAGGCGTCAATGAGCAGTTCTTC. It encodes CASSPPTRGVNEQFF.

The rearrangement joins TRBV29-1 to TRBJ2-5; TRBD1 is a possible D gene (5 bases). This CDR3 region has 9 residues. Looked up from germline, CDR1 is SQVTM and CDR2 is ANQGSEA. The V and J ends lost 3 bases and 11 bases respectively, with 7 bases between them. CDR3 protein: CSVETEQYF. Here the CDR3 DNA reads TGCAGCGTTGAGACAGAACAGTACTTC.

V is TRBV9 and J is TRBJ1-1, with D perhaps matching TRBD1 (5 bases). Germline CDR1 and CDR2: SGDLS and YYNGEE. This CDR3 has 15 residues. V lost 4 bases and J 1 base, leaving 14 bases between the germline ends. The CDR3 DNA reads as TGTGCCAGCAGCCCCCCCGGGAGGGGGAACACTGAAGCTTTCTTT. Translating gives CASSPPGRGNTEAFF. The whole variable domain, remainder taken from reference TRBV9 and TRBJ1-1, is DSGVTQTPKHLITATGQRVTLRCSPRSGDLSVYWYQQSLDQGLQFLIQYYNGEERAKGNILERFSAQQFPDLHSELNLSSLELGDSALYFCASSPPGRGNTEAFFGQGTRLTVV.

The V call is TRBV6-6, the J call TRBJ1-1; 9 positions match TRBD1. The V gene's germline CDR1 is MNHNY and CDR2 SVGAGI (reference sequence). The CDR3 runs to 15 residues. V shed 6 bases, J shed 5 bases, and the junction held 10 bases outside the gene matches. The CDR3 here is CASRPTGQGSTEAFF. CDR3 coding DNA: TGTGCCAGCAGACCGACCGGACAGGGGAGTACTGAAGCTTTCTTT.

The CDR3, as DNA: TGTGCCAGCAGTTACACCCGAGGCACAGATACGCAGTATTTT. Translated, it gives CASSYTRGTDTQYF. V is TRBV6-5 and J is TRBJ2-3, with unresolved D. The CDR3 has 14 amino acids. CDR1 MNHEY and CDR2 SVGAGI come from the germline V gene. V shed 2 bases and J shed 1 base, with 7 bases lying between them.

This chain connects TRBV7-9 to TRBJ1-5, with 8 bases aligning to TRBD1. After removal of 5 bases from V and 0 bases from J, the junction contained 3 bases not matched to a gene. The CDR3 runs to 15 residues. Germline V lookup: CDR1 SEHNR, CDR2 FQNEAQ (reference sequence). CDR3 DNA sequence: TGTGCCAGCAGCCTACAGGGGGATAGCAATCAGCCCCAGCATTTT. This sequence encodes CASSLQGDSNQPQHF.

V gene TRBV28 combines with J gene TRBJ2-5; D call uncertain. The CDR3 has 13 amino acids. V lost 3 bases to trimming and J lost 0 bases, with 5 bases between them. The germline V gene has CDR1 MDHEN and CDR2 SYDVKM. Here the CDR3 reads CASSFGYQETQYF. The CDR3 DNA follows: TGTGCCAGCAGTTTTGGCTACCAAGAGACCCAGTACTTC.

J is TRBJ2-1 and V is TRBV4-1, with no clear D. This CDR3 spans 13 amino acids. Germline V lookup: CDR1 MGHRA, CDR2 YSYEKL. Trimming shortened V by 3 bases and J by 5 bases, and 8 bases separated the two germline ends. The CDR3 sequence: CASSQTRNNEQFF. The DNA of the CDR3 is TGCGCCAGCAGCCAGACAAGGAACAATGAGCAGTTCTTC.

The CDR3 loop reads CASSLYGVQQPSYEQYF. Here the CDR3 DNA reads TGTGCCAGCAGTTTATATGGGGTTCAGCAGCCTTCCTACGAGCAGTACTTC. V and J are TRBV27 and TRBJ2-7, with D uncertain. V was cut by 1 base and J by 1 base, with 17 bases left in between. The CDR3 has 17 residues. Germline V gene sequence: CDR1 MNHEY, CDR2 SMNVEV (reference sequence).

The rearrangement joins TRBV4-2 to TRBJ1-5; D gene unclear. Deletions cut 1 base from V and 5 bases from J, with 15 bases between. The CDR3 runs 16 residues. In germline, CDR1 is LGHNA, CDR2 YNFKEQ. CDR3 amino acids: CASSQGRAEPHQPQHF. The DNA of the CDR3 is TGTGCCAGCAGCCAAGGACGGGCTGAACCTCATCAGCCCCAGCATTTT.

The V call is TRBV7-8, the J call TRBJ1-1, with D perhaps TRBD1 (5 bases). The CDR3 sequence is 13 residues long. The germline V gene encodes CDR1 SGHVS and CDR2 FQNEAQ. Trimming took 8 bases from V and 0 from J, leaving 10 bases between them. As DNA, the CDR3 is TGTGCCAGCCGCAGGGAGATGAACACTGAAGCTTTCTTT. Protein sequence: CASRREMNTEAFF. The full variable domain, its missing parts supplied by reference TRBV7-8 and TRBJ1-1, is GAGVSQSPRYKVAKRGQDVALRCDPISGHVSLFWYQQALGQGPEFLTYFQNEAQLDKSGLPSDRFFAERPEGSVSTLKIQRTQQEDSAVYLCASRREMNTEAFFGQGTRLTVV.

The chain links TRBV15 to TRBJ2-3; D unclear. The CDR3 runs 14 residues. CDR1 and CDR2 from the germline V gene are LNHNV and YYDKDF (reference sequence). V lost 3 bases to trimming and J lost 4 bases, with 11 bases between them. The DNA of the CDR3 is TGTGCCACCAGCAGGGCGAGTAATTCAGATACGCAGTATTTT. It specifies CATSRASNSDTQYF.

In DNA form, the CDR3 reads TGTGCCAGCAGCCCTAGGGACAGTAGCACAGATACGCAGTATTTT. This translates into CASSPRDSSTDTQYF. The chain is built from TRBV4-2 and TRBJ2-3; TRBD1 agrees at 7 bases. The V gene's germline CDR1 is LGHNA and CDR2 YNFKEQ. The CDR3 is made up of 15 amino acids. V gave up 4 bases and J gave up 0 bases; unmatched junction bases: 4.

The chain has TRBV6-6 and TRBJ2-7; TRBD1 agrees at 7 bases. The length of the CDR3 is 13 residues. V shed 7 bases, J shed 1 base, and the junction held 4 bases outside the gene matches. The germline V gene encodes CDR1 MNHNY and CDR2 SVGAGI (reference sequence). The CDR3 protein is CASNRQGSYEQYF. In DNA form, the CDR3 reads TGTGCCAGCAACAGACAGGGTTCCTACGAGCAGTACTTC.

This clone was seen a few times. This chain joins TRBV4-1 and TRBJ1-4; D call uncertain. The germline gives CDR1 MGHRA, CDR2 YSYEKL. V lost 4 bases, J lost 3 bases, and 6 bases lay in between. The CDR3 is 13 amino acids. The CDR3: CASSLGANEKLFF. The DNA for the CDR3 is TGCGCCAGCAGCCTCGGGGCTAATGAAAAACTGTTTTTT.